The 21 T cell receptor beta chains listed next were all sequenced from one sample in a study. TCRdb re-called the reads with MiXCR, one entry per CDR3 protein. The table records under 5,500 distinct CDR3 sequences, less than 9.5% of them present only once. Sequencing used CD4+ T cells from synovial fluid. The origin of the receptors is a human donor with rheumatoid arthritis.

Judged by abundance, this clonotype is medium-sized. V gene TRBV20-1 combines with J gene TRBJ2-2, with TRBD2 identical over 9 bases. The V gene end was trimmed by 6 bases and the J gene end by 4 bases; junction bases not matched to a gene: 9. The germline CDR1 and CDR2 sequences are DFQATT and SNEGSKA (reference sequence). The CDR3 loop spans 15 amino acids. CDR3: CSAPGASGTTGELFF. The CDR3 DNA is TGCAGTGCCCCTGGGGCTAGCGGGACCACCGGGGAGCTGTTTTTT.

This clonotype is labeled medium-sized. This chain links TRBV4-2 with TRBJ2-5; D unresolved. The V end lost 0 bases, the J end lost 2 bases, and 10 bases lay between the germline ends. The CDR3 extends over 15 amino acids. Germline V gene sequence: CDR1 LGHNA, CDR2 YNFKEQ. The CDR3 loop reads CASSQDLRVQETQYF. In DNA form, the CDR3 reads TGTGCCAGCAGCCAAGATTTAAGGGTTCAAGAGACCCAGTACTTC.

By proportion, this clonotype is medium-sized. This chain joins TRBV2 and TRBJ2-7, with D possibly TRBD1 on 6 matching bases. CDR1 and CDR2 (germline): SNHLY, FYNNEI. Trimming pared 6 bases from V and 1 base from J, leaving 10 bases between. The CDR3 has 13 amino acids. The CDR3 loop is CASRLQGSYEQYF. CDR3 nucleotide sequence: TGTGCCAGCAGATTACAGGGATCCTACGAGCAGTACTTC.

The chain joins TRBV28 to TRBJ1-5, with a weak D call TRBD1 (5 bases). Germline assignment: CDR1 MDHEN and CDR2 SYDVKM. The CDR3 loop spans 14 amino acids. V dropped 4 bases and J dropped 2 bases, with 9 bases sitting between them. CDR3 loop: CASSSPGGNQPQHF. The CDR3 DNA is TGTGCCAGCAGTTCGCCGGGGGGCAATCAGCCCCAGCATTTT.

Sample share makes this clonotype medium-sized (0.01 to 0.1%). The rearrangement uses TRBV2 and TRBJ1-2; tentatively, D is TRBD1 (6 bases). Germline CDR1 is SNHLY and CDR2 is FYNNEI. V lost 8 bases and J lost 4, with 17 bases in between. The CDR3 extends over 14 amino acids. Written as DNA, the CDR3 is TGTGCCAGCGAGCCCCGGGGGCAGAGCTATGGCTACACCTTC. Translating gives CASEPRGQSYGYTF.

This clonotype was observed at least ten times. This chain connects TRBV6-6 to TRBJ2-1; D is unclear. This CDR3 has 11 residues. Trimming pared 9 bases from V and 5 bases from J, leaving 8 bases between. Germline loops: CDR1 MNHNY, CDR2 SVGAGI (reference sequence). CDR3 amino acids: CASSRDNEQFF. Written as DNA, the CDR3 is TGTGCCAGTAGTAGAGACAATGAGCAGTTCTTC.

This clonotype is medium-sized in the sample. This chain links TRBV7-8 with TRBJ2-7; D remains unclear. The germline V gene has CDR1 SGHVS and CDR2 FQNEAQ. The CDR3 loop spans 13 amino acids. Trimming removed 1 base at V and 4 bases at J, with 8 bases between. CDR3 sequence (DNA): TGTGCCAGCAGCTTAGTCGACCGGTACGAGCAGTACTTC. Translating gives CASSLVDRYEQYF.

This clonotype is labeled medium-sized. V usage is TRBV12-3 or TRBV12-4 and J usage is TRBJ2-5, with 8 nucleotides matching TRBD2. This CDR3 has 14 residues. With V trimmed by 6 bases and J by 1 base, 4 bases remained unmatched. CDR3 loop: CASSRTSSQETQYF. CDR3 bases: TGTGCCAGCAGCAGGACTAGCAGCCAAGAGACCCAGTACTTC.

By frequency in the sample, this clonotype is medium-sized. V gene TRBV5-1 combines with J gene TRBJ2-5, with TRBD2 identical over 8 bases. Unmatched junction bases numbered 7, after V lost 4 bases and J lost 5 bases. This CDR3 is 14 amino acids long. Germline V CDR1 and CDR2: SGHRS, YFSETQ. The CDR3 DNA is TGCGCCAGCAGCCCCCCCGGGAGGGGCGAGACCCAGTACTTC. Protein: CASSPPGRGETQYF.

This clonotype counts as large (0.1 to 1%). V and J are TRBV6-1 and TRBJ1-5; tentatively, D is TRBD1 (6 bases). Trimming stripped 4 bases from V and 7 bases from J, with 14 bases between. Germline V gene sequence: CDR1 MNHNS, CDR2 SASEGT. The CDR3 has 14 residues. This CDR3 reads CASSGDGTWQPQHF. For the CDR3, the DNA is TGTGCCAGCAGTGGCGACGGGACATGGCAGCCCCAGCATTTT.

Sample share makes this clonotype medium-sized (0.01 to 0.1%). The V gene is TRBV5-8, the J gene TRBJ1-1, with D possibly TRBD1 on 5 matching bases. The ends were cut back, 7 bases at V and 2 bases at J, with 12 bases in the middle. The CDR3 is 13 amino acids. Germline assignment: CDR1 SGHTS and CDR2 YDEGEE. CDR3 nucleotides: TGTGCCAGCTGGGGGGACGGTAACACTGAAGCTTTCTTT. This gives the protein CASWGDGNTEAFF.

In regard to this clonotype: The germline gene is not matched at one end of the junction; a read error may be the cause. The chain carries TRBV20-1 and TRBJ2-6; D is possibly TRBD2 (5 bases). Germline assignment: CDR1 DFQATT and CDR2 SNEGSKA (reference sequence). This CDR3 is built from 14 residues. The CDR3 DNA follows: TGCAGTGCTACGCCCGGGAATGGGGAAAAAGTAATGAATTTC. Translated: CSATPGNGEKVMNF.

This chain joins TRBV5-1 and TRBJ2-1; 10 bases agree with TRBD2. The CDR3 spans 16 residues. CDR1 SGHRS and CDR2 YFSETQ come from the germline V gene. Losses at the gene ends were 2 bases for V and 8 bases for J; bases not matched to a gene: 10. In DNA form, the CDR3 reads TGCGCCAGCAGCTTACCAGCGGGAGGGCCTTGGGATGAGCAGTTCTTC. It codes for CASSLPAGGPWDEQFF.

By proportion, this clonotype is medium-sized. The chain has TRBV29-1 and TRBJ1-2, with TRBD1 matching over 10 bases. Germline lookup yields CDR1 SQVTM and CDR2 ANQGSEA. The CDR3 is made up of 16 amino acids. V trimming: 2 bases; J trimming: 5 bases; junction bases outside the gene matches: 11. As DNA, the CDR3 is TGCAGCGTTGAACCAACCGCGGGACAGGGGAAATATGGCTACACCTTC. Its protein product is CSVEPTAGQGKYGYTF.

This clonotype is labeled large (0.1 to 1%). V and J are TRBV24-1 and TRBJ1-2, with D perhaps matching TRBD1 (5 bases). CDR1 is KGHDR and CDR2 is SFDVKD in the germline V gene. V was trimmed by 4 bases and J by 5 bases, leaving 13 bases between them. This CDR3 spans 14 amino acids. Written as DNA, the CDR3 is TGTGCCACCAGTGAACGAGGACAAGGGTATGGCTACACCTTC. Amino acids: CATSERGQGYGYTF.

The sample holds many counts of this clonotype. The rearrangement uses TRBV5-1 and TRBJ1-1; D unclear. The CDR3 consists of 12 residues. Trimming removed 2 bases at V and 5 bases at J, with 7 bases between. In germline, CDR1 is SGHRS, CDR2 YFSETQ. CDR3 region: CASSFRGTEAFF. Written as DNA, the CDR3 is TGCGCCAGCAGCTTCCGCGGGACTGAAGCTTTCTTT.

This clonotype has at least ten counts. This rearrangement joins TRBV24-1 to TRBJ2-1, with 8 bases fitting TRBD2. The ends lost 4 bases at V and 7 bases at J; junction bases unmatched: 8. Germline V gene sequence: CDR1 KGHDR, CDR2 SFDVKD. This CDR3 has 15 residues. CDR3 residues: CATSEWKGGRNEQFF. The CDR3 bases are TGTGCCACCAGTGAGTGGAAGGGCGGGAGGAATGAGCAGTTCTTC.

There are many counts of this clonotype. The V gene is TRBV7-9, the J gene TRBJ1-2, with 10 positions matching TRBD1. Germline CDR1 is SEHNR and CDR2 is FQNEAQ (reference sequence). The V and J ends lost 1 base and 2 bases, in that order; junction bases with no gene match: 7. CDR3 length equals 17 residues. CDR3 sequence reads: CASSLGQGARGNYGYTF. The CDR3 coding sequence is TGTGCCAGCAGCTTAGGACAGGGGGCTCGCGGGAACTATGGCTACACCTTC.

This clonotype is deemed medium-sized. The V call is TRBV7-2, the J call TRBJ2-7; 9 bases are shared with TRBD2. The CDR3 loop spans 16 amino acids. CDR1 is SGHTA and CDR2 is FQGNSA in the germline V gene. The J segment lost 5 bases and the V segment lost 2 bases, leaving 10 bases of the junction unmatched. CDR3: CASSLKLAGSSHEQYF. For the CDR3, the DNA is TGTGCCAGCAGCTTAAAGCTAGCGGGGTCATCGCACGAGCAGTACTTC.

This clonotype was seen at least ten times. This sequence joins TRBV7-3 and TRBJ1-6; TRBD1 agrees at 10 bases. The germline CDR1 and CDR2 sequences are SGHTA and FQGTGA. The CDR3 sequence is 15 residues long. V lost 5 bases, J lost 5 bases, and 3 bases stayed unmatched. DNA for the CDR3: TGTGCCAGCAGCATGGGGACAGGGGATAATTCACCCCTCCACTTT. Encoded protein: CASSMGTGDNSPLHF. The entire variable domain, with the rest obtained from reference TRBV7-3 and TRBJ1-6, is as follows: GAGVSQTPSNKVTEKGKYVELRCDPISGHTALYWYRQSLGQGPEFLIYFQGTGAADDSGLPNDRFFAVRPEGSVSTLKIQRTERGDSAVYLCASSMGTGDNSPLHFGNGTRLTVT.

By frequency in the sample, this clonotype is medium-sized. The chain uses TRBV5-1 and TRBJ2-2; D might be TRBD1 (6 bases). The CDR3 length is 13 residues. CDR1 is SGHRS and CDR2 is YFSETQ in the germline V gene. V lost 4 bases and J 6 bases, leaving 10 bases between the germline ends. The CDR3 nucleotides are TGCGCCAGCAGCCCACAGGGTTCCGGGGAGCTGTTTTTT. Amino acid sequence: CASSPQGSGELFF.